The T cell receptor beta chain under discussion was sequenced for a study of blood T cell repertoires in COVID-19. Study at large: Samples came from the United States, Italy and Spain, spanning acute and convalescent COVID-19. PBMCs, B-cell-depleted T cells, or T cells were the source of the cDNA or gDNA that made up the material.

Patients at the Seattle site were enrolled during active infection and followed longitudinally. The repertoire was sequenced with immunoSEQ multiplex PCR; TCRdb's copy has only in-frame clones and lacks some. The sample shows nearly 250,000 clones, 86% of them seen only once. Source material: peripheral blood. The receptor was isolated from a woman aged 80 or over with COVID-19, enrolled during active disease.

The CDR3 region is CASSLRGQGGSGYTF. The DNA for the CDR3 is TGTGCCAGCAGCCTCCGAGGACAGGGAGGGTCTGGCTACACCTTC. The V gene is TRBV7-3, the J gene TRBJ1-2, with 8 bases lining up with TRBD1. The CDR3 has 15 amino acids. Germline CDR1 is SGHTA and CDR2 is FQGTGA. Trimming at V came to 5 bases and at J to 7 bases, leaving 12 bases not matched to a gene.